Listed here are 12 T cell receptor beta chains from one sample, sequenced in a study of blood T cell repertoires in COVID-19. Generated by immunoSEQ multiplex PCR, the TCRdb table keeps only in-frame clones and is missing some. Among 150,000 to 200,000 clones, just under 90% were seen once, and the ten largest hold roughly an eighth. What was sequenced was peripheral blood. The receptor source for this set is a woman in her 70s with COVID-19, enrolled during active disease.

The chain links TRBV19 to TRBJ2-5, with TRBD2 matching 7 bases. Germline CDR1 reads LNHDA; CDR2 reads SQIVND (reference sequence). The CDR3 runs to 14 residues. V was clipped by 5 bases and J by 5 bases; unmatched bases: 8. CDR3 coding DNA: TGTGCCAGTAGTCGACCCGGGACTAAGGAGACCCAGTACTTC. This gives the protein CASSRPGTKETQYF.

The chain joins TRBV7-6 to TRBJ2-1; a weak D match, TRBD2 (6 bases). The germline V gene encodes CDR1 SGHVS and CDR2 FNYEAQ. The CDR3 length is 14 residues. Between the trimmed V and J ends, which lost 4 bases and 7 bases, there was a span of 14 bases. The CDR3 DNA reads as TGTGCCAGCAGCTCGGGACTGGGGCAAAATGAGCAGTTCTTC. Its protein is CASSSGLGQNEQFF.

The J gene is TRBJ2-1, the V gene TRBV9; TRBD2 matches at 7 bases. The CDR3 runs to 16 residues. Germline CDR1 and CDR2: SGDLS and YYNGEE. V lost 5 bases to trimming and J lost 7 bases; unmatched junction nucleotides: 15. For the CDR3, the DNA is TGTGCCAGCAGTGCCGAGACTAGCACTCGGTCGAATGAGCAGTTCTTC. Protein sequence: CASSAETSTRSNEQFF.

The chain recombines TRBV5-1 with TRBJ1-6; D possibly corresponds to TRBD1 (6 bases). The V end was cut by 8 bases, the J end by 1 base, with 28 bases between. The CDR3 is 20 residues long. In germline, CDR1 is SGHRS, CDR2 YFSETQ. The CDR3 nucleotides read TGCGCCAGTTTTACTCAAACGGGGAGGGGGGTAATATCCTATAATTCACCCCTCCACTTT. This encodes CASFTQTGRGVISYNSPLHF.

The CDR3 spells CASSLNPVEGNTQYF. The CDR3 DNA reads TGTGCCAGCAGCTTAAATCCGGTGGAGGGAAATACGCAGTATTTT. This chain joins TRBV7-6 and TRBJ2-3, with TRBD2 as a possible D gene (6 bases). The length of the CDR3 is 15 residues. Per the germline V gene, CDR1 is SGHVS and CDR2 is FNYEAQ. The V gene lost 2 bases and the J gene lost 7 bases, with 16 bases spanning the gap. The entire variable domain, with the rest obtained from reference TRBV7-6 and TRBJ2-3, is as follows: GAGVSQSPRYKVTKRGQDVALRCDPISGHVSLYWYRQALGQGPEFLTYFNYEAQQDKSGLPNDRFSAERPEGSISTLTIQRTEQRDSAMYRCASSLNPVEGNTQYFGPGTRLTVL.

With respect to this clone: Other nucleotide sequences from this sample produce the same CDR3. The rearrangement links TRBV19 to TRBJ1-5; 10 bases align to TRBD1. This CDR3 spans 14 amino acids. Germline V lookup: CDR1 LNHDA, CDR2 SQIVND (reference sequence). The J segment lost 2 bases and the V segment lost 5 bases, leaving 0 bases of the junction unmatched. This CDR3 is CASSGTGGNQPQHF. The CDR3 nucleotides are TGTGCCAGTAGTGGGACAGGGGGCAATCAGCCCCAGCATTTT. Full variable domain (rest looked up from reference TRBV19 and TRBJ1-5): DGGITQSPKYLFRKEGQNVTLSCEQNLNHDAMYWYRQDPGQGLRLIYYSQIVNDFQKGDIAEGYSVSREKKESFPLTVTSAQKNPTAFYLCASSGTGGNQPQHFGDGTRLSIL.

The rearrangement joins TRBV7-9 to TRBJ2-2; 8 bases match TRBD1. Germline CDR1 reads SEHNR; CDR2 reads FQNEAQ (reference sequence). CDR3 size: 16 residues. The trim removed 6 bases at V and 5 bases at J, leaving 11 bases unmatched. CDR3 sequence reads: CASRGRDRGNTGELFF. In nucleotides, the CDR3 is TGTGCCAGCAGGGGCCGTGACAGGGGAAATACCGGGGAGCTGTTTTTT.

The CDR3 reads CAWSQGHTEAFF. The CDR3 DNA follows: TGTGCCTGGAGCCAGGGTCACACTGAAGCTTTCTTT. The V gene is TRBV30, the J gene TRBJ1-1; tentatively, D is TRBD1 (5 bases). Germline V gene sequence: CDR1 GTSNPN, CDR2 SVGIG (reference sequence). CDR3 size: 12 residues. Trimming removed 3 bases at V and 3 bases at J, with 8 bases between.

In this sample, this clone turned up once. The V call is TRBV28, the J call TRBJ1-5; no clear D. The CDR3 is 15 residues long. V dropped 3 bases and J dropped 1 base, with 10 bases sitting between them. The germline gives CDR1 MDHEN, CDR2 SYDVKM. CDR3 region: CASSFVSNSNQPQHF. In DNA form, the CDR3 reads TGTGCCAGCAGTTTTGTATCTAACAGCAATCAGCCCCAGCATTTT.

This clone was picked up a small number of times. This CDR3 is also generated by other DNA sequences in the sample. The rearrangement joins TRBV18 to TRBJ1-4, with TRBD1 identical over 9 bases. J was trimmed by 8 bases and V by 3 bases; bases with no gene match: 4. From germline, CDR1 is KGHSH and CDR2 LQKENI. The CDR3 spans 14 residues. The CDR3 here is CASSPGQGGEKLFF. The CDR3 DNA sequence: TGTGCCAGCTCACCGGGACAGGGAGGAGAAAAACTGTTTTTT.

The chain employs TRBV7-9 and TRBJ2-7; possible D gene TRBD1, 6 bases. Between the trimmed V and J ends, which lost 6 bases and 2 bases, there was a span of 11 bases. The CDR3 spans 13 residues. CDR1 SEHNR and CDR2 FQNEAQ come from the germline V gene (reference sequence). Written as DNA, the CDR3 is TGTGCCAGCAGGGGGGCCCTAACCTACGAGCAGTACTTC. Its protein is CASRGALTYEQYF. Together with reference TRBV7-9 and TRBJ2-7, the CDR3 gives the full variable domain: DTGVSQNPRHKITKRGQNVTFRCDPISEHNRLYWYRQTLGQGPEFLTYFQNEAQLEKSRLLSDRFSAERPKGSFSTLEIQRTEQGDSAMYLCASRGALTYEQYFGPGTRLTVT.

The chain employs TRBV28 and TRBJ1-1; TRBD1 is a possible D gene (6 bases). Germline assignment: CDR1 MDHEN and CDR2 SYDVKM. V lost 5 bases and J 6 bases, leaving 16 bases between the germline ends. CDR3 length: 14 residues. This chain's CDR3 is CASSTHQGRAEAFF. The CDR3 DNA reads TGTGCCAGCAGTACCCATCAGGGGCGAGCTGAAGCTTTCTTT.